This T cell receptor (beta chain) was sequenced for a study of T cell changes during pregnancy in multiple sclerosis. The V gene's germline CDR1 is MNHEY and CDR2 SMNVEV (reference sequence). The CDR3 is 13 amino acids. Trimming cost V 3 bases and J 4 bases, with 10 bases left between them. Sequencing was performed with immunoSEQ multiplex PCR; in TCRdb, only in-frame clones are kept and a portion is missing. Among 50,000 to 70,000 clones listed, over 85% were seen once. The V gene is TRBV27, the J gene TRBJ2-7, with D possibly TRBD1 on 5 matching bases. The sample consisted of peripheral blood, taken in the second trimester of pregnancy. The sequence was collected from a female donor with multiple sclerosis, enrolled in a pregnancy study. The CDR3 DNA is TGTGCCAGCAGTTTGGTCCCAGGGTACGAGCAGTACTTC. Amino acid sequence: CASSLVPGYEQYF.